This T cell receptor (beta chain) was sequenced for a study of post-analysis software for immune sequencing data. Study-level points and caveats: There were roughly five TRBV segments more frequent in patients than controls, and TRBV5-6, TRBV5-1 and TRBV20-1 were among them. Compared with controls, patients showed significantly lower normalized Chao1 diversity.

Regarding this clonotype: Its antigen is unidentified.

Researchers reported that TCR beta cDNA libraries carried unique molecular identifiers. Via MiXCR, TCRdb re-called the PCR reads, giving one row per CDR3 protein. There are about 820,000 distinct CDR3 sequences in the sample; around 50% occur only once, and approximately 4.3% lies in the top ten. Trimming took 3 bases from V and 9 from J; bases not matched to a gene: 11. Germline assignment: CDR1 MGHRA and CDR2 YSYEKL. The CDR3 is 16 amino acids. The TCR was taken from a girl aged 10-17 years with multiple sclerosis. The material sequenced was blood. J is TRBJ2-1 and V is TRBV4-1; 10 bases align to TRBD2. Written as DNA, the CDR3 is TGCGCCAGCAGCCATAGCGGAGCGGGAGGGGTTCGTGAGCAGTTCTTC. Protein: CASSHSGAGGVREQFF.